Here is one TCR beta chain with its context. Its antigen is undetermined. Though probably carrying unrecorded immune exposures, donors were nominally healthy at sampling. The data originate from a study of cytomegalovirus exposure and HLA in healthy donors. Study-wide results and caveats: Relative to equally common others, HLA-associated TCR beta chains showed greater clonal expansion in a later analysis. Apart from CMV serostatus, no immune exposure information was available. Differences between HLA loci emerged in a later analysis of TCR association rates, with DRB1 most and HLA-C fewest.

Primers included in the PCR were 60 Vbeta and 13 Jbeta primers. Assay used: immunoSEQ multiplex PCR; TCRdb lists only in-frame clones, some missing. Among roughly 180,000 clones, around four fifths were seen once, and the ten largest hold less than 1.5%. Trimming removed 0 bases from V and 0 bases from J; junction bases left unmatched: 3. Germline V CDR1 and CDR2: GTSNPN, SVGIG (reference sequence). There are 15 residues in the CDR3. This TCR was sampled from a man aged 18 to 29 in good health and CMV-seronegative. Material for sequencing was PBMCs. The rearrangement joins TRBV30 to TRBJ2-5; 8 bases align to TRBD2. The DNA of the CDR3 is TGTGCCTGGAGTGTTCTAGCGGGCAACCAAGAGACCCAGTACTTC. It translates to CAWSVLAGNQETQYF.